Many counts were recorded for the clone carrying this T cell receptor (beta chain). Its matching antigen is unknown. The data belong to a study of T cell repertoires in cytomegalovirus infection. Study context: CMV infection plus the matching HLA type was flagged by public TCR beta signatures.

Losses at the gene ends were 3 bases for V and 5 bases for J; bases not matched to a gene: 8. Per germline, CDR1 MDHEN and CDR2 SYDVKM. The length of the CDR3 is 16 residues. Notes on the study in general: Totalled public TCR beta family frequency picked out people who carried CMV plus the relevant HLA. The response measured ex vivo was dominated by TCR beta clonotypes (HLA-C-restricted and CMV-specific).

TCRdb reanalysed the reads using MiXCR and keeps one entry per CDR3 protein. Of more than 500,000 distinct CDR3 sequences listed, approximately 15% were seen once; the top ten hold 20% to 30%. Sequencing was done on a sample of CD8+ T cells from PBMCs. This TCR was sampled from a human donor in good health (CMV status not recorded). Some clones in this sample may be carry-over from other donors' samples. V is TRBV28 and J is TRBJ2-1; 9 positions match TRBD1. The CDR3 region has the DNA TGTGCCAGCAGTTTCCCCGGGACAGGGCAGGACAATGAGCAGTTCTTC. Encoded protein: CASSFPGTGQDNEQFF.